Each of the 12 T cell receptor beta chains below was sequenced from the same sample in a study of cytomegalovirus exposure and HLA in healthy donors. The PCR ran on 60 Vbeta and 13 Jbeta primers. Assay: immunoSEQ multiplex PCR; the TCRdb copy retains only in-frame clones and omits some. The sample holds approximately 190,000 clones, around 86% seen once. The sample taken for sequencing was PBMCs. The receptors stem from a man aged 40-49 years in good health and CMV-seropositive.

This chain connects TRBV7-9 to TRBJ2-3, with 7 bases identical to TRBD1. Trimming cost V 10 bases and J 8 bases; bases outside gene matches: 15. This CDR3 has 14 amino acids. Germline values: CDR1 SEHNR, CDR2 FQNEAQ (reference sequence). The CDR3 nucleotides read TGTGCCACCGACCGGGACAGACAACCGGGTACGCAGTATTTT. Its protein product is CATDRDRQPGTQYF.

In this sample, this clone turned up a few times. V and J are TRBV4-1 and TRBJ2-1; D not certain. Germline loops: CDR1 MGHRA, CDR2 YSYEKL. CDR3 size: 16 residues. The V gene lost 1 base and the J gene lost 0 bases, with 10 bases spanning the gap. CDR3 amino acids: CASSQVDIISYNEQFF. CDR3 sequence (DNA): TGCGCCAGCAGCCAAGTTGACATCATCTCCTACAATGAGCAGTTCTTC.

CDR3 DNA sequence: TGTGCCAGCAGTGACTCCTGGGGCAGGGCGGAGGAGACCCAGTACTTC. Translation gives CASSDSWGRAEETQYF. The chain uses TRBV6-4 and TRBJ2-5, with D possibly being TRBD1 (5 bases). This CDR3 has 16 amino acids. The germline V gene encodes CDR1 MRHNA and CDR2 SNTAGT. Trimming stripped 0 bases from V and 5 bases from J, with 16 bases between.

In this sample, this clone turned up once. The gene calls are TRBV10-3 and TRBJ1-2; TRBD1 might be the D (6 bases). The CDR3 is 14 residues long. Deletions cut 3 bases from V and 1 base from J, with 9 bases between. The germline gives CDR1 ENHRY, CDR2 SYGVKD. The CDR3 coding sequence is TGTGCCATCAGTGACAGGGGTTATAACTATGGCTACACCTTC. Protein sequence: CAISDRGYNYGYTF.

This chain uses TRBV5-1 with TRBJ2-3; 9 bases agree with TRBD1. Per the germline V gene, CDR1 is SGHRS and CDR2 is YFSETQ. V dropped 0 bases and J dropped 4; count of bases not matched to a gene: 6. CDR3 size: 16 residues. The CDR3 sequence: CASSLAQGAPPDTQYF. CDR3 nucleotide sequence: TGCGCCAGCAGCTTGGCACAGGGGGCTCCTCCAGATACGCAGTATTTT.

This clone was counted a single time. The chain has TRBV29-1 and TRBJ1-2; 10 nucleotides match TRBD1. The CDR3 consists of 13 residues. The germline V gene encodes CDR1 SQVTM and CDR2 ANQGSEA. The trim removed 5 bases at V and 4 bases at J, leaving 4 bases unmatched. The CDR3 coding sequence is TGCAGCGTTCCGGGACAGGGGAGCTATGGCTACACCTTC. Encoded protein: CSVPGQGSYGYTF.

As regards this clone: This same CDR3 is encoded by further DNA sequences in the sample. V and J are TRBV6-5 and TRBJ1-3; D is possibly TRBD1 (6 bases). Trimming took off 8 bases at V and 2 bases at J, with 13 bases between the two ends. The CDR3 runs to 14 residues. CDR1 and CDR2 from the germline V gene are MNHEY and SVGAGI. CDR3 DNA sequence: TGTGCCAGCGCAGACAGGTCGGCTGGAAACACCATATATTTT. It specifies CASADRSAGNTIYF.

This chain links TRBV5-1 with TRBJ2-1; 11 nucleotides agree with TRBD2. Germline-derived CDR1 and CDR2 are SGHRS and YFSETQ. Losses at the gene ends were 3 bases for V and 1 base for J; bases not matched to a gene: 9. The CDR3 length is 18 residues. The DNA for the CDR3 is TGCGCCAGCAGCTGGACTAGCGGGTCCTCTACTTCCTACAATGAGCAGTTCTTC. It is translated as CASSWTSGSSTSYNEQFF.

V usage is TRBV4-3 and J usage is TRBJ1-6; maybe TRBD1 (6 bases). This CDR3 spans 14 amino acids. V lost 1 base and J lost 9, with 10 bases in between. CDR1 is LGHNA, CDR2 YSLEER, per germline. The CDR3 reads CASSQGRGVSPLHF. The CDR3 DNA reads TGCGCCAGCAGCCAAGGCAGGGGTGTTTCACCCCTCCACTTT.

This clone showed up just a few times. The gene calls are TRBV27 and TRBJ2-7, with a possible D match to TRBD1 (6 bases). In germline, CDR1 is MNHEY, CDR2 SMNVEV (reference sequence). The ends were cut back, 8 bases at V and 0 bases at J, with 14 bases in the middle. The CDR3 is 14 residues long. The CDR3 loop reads CASGRDMTSYEQYF. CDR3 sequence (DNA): TGTGCCAGCGGCCGGGACATGACCTCCTACGAGCAGTACTTC.

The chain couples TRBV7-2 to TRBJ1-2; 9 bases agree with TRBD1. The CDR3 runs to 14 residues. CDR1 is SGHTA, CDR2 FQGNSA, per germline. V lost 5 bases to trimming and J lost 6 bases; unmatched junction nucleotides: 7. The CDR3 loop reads CASSIRDRVDGYTF. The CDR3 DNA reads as TGTGCCAGCAGCATACGGGACAGGGTGGATGGCTACACCTTC. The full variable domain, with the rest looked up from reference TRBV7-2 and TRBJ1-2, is GAGVSQSPSNKVTEKGKDVELRCDPISGHTALYWYRQSLGQGLEFLIYFQGNSAPDKSGLPSDRFSAERTGGSVSTLTIQRTQQEDSAVYLCASSIRDRVDGYTFGSGTRLTVV.

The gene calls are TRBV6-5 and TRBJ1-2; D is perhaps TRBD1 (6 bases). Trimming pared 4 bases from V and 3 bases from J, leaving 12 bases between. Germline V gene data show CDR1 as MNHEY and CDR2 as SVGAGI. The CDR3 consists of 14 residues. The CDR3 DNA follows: TGTGCCAGCAGTTCCGGACAGAATTACTATGGCTACACCTTC. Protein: CASSSGQNYYGYTF.